The 10 T cell receptor beta chains below come from one sample, sequenced in a study of beta chain features in type 1 diabetes. Study-level results: Shorter TCRB CDR3s, moderately but significantly so, were found in Type 1 diabetes patients in all four CD4+ subsets.

The antigens for these receptors are not known. Expressed TCRB transcripts were sequenced after all isolated RNA was converted to cDNA. The data were produced by immunoSEQ multiplex PCR, yet TCRdb's version contains in-frame clones alone and is incomplete. This sample carries around 340,000 clones, approximately 10% of them seen once, and the ten largest clones take about 1%. What was sequenced was central memory CD4+ T cells from blood. Receptors originate from a man younger than 45 with type 1 diabetes.

The chain combines TRBV9 with TRBJ2-5; 9 nucleotides line up with TRBD2. Per the germline V gene, CDR1 is SGDLS and CDR2 is YYNGEE. This CDR3 is 15 amino acids long. The J segment lost 5 bases and the V segment lost 0 bases, leaving 5 bases of the junction unmatched. CDR3 DNA sequence: TGTGCCAGCAGCGTAGTCGGCGGGGGGGCGGAGACCCAGTACTTC. Amino acids: CASSVVGGGAETQYF.

In regard to this clone: It is unclear where the CDR3 begins or ends on the DNA, so no DNA is shown, and the CDR3 is as TCRdb lists it. V and J are TRBV30 and TRBJ2-1. Germline CDR1 reads GTSNPN; CDR2 reads SVGIG (reference sequence). The CDR3 has 16 residues if both end residues are counted. CDR3 in amino acids: CAWRHFRGPTENEQFF.

In its sample, this clone was seen many times. The CDR3 DNA sequence: TGTGCCAGCAGTCCCCAGGGGCTGTATGGCTACACCTTC. Translation: CASSPQGLYGYTF. This chain joins TRBV2 and TRBJ1-2; D perhaps matches TRBD1 (6 bases). The CDR3 length is 13 residues. Germline V lookup: CDR1 SNHLY, CDR2 FYNNEI. The V and J ends lost 5 bases and 5 bases respectively, with 12 bases between them.

V and J are TRBV11-2 and TRBJ2-3; 10 nucleotides line up with TRBD2. J gave up 1 base and V 5 bases, and 3 bases lay outside the gene matches. Looked up from germline, CDR1 is SGHAT and CDR2 is FQNNGV. The CDR3 has 15 residues. CDR3 region: CASSPGTSGTDTQYF. As DNA, the CDR3 is TGTGCCAGCAGCCCCGGGACTAGCGGCACAGATACGCAGTATTTT.

The genes are TRBV7-2 and TRBJ1-5; TRBD1 might be the D (6 bases). Germline values: CDR1 SGHTA, CDR2 FQGNSA. V gave up 5 bases and J gave up 6 bases, with 11 bases separating them. The CDR3 has 13 amino acids. CDR3 in amino acids: CASSQGGFQPQHF. The CDR3, as DNA: TGTGCCAGCAGCCAAGGGGGTTTTCAGCCCCAGCATTTT.

The rearrangement joins TRBV5-8 to TRBJ2-3; D is possibly TRBD2 (6 bases). The V and J ends lost 0 bases and 0 bases respectively, with 11 bases between them. The CDR3 extends over 16 amino acids. Germline CDR1 SGHTS, CDR2 YDEGEE. The CDR3 protein is CASSLERAGSTDTQYF. CDR3 DNA: TGTGCCAGCAGCTTGGAGCGGGCCGGTAGCACAGATACGCAGTATTTT.

In this sample, this clone turned up a few times. This chain connects TRBV7-9 to TRBJ1-6; a possible D gene is TRBD1 (5 bases). V shed 2 bases and J shed 7 bases, with 21 bases lying between them. The CDR3 has 18 residues. The V gene's germline CDR1 is SEHNR and CDR2 FQNEAQ (reference sequence). The CDR3 coding sequence is TGTGCCAGCAGCTTACCCGGTCACCCGGGACCGAAAAATTCACCCCTCCACTTT. Its protein is CASSLPGHPGPKNSPLHF. Full variable domain (outside the CDR3, taken from reference TRBV7-9 and TRBJ1-6): DTGVSQNPRHKITKRGQNVTFRCDPISEHNRLYWYRQTLGQGPEFLTYFQNEAQLEKSRLLSDRFSAERPKGSFSTLEIQRTEQGDSAMYLCASSLPGHPGPKNSPLHFGNGTRLTVT.

This chain joins TRBV6-1 and TRBJ2-5, with 8 positions matching TRBD2. The CDR3 is 17 residues long. Germline V gene sequence: CDR1 MNHNS, CDR2 SASEGT. With 0 bases clipped from V and 6 bases from J, the junction kept 12 bases outside the gene matches. The CDR3 is CASSEAMGGGPYQTQYF. The CDR3 DNA is TGTGCCAGCAGTGAAGCGATGGGCGGGGGGCCCTACCAGACCCAGTACTTC.

The chain employs TRBV5-6 and TRBJ2-1, with 11 bases that match TRBD2. V dropped 4 bases and J dropped 6; count of bases not matched to a gene: 6. Germline V CDR1 and CDR2: SGHDT, YYEEEE. This CDR3 has 15 amino acids. The CDR3 nucleotides are TGTGCCAGCAGCAAGGGACTAGCGGTCGTCAATGAGCAGTTCTTC. Its protein product is CASSKGLAVVNEQFF. The variable domain in full, with the rest retrieved from reference TRBV5-6 and TRBJ2-1, is DAGVTQSPTHLIKTRGQQVTLRCSPKSGHDTVSWYQQALGQGPQFIFQYYEEEERQRGNFPDRFSGHQFPNYSSELNVNALLLGDSALYLCASSKGLAVVNEQFFGPGTRLTVL.

This clone has just a few counts. Other DNA sequences in this specimen translate into the identical CDR3. The rearrangement uses TRBV2 and TRBJ2-1, with 11 positions matching TRBD2. Per germline, CDR1 SNHLY and CDR2 FYNNEI. After removal of 2 bases from V and 4 bases from J, the junction contained 1 base not matched to a gene. The CDR3 loop spans 15 amino acids. The CDR3 DNA sequence: TGTGCCAGCAGTGAACTAGCGGGGGGTTACAATGAGCAGTTCTTC. The encoded protein is CASSELAGGYNEQFF.